This TCR beta chain was retrieved from a study of PD-L1 blockade in urothelial cancer. Deletions cut 4 bases from V and 0 bases from J, with 14 bases between. The CDR3 is made up of 15 amino acids. CDR1 is SGHRS, CDR2 YFSETQ, per germline. This clone is a singleton in its sample. Profiled with immunoSEQ multiplex PCR; TCRdb holds only in-frame clones, not every one. This sample yields about 76,000 clones, of which approximately 90% are seen a single time; roughly 0.87% belongs to the top ten. Described time point: peripheral blood 6 weeks after treatment start. The specimen comprised PBMCs, sampled around atezolizumab (anti-PD-L1) treatment. The rearrangement links TRBV5-1 to TRBJ2-7; maybe TRBD2 (5 bases). This receptor was obtained from a woman over 75 with urothelial cancer. In DNA, the CDR3 is TGCGCCAGCAGCCGCGGGCGCTCCGGCTCCTACGAGCAGTACTTC. Its protein product is CASSRGRSGSYEQYF.